The T cell receptor beta chain under discussion was sequenced for a study of blood T cell repertoires in COVID-19. Under the authors' procedure: Amplification with reference gene primers provided the estimates of nucleated cell counts. Generated by immunoSEQ multiplex PCR, the TCRdb table keeps only in-frame clones and is missing some. That table supplies the V and J calls and clone size; D and trimming were determined from the DNA. This table has approximately 360,000 clones, approximately 87% appearing once. There are 17 residues in the CDR3. CDR1 is WNHNN and CDR2 is SYGVQD in the germline V gene (reference sequence). The ends were cut back, 5 bases at V and 0 bases at J, with 16 bases in the middle.

Material for sequencing was PBMCs or T cells enriched from blood (not recorded which). The sequence derives from a man aged 35-49 years in a cohort exposed to, infected with or recovered from COVID-19 (not recorded which). V gene TRBV10-1 combines with J gene TRBJ2-2, with D possibly matching TRBD1 (5 bases). The CDR3 loop reads CASSSSRTGPNTGELFF. CDR3 DNA: TGCGCCAGCAGTAGTTCTCGTACAGGCCCGAACACCGGGGAGCTGTTTTTT.